The clone carrying this TCR beta chain was counted many times. The antigen is unknown. Losses at the gene ends were 2 bases for V and 3 bases for J; bases not matched to a gene: 10. This CDR3 has 15 residues. Germline V gene lookup returns CDR1 DFQATT and CDR2 SNEGSKA (reference sequence). This sample stems from a study of T cells in Graves' hyperthyroidism and ophthalmopathy. General study results and limits: Median prediction lead before ophthalmopathy onset was six to eight months with the model. Also found in blood were most expanded thyroid clonotypes above 0.001.

It was RNA transcripts that yielded the amplified TCR beta CDR3 regions. TCR CDR3 underwent first-round RT-PCR with the HTBI primer set. TCRdb ran MiXCR on the multiplex PCR reads and lists one entry per CDR3 protein. Of some 620,000 distinct CDR3 sequences in the sample, about 17% were seen once. The receptor was derived from a woman aged 25 to 39 with Graves' hyperthyroidism. V usage is TRBV20-1 and J usage is TRBJ2-7, with TRBD1 matching 7 bases. The specimen was blood. The CDR3 nucleotides are TGCAGTGCTAGATATCTCGCAGGGGGAAACTACGAGCAGTACTTC. Its translation: CSARYLAGGNYEQYF.